This T cell receptor (beta chain) derives from a study of T cells in tumors after PD-1 blockade (dated by TCRdb to about 2019). Describing the broader study: Prior checkpoint blockade, systemic immunosuppressant use, and recent radiotherapy or other anti-cancer therapy within 4 weeks were grounds for patient exclusion. Treatment consisted of either cemiplimab 350 mg every 2 weeks or pembrolizumab 200 mg every 3 weeks. A subset of patients also received ongoing daily vismodegib 150 mg during anti-PD-1 treatment. On average, peripheral blood samples yielded under 40,000 unique clonotypes and approximately 100,000 TCR templates (range about 24,000-290,000). Using site-matched tumors from BCC or SCC patients sampled before and after anti-PD-1 therapy, the study carried out paired single-cell RNA and TCR sequencing. To compare clonotypes in blood versus tumor, bulk TCR sequencing was run on 10 to 11 peripheral blood samples drawn from roughly 5 patients. RECIST version 1.1 was used to evaluate clinical response.

The immunoSEQ platform was used for deep TCRbeta sequencing. From the authors' description of their analysis: Only productive rearrangements were exported from the immunoSEQ Analyzer for downstream analysis. T cell phenotypes were assigned to bulk TCRbeta clonotypes by matching to single-cell RNA+TCR-seq clones sharing the same TCRbeta sequence. Using bulk TCR sequencing data, clone enrichment in tumor was calculated by dividing a clone's tumor frequency by the same clone's PBMC frequency. GLIPH was used to sort TCRs into specificity groups, which are clusters of distinct TCRs that likely recognize common antigens through shared CDR3 motifs. Entries here come from immuneACCESS through TCRdb and include only in-frame sequences with V and J called. Some clones fail to appear in such tables; in the studies checked, an unresolved V gene covers under half of the shortfall, and the cause of the remainder is unknown. V, J and clone size are taken as reported in that table, and D and trimming were inferred from the DNA itself. Here the sample has over 60,000 clones; roughly 70% occur a single time. 4% to 5% of the sample comes from the top ten.

On this clone: There is no known antigen for this receptor. Base quality data are lacking; no much larger clone is found one base away.

CDR1 and CDR2 (LNHDA, SQIVND) derive from the germline V gene (reference sequence). V is reduced by 3 bases and J by 6 bases, leaving a spacing of 11 bases between them. The CDR3, from cysteine to phenylalanine, totals 13 residues. Just the 39-base CDR3 DNA is kept, in frame starting at base 1. The paper's findings and limits, for the study overall: About 37% of tumor TCR clonotypes were detected in blood, and some novel exhausted tumor clones were observed in pre-treatment blood, which was taken as suggesting peripheral recruitment. Where the novel T cell clones came from was not determined, and possible sources could include lymphoid organs or rare unexpanded clones inside the tumor or in the tumor periphery.

The sample's time point label, decoded: after anti-PD-1 therapy. Genomic DNA extracted from tumor biopsies or peripheral blood was used for bulk TCRbeta sequencing, with input ranging from roughly 600 ng to 6,004 ng. Every patient had histologically proven advanced or metastatic basal or squamous cell carcinoma and was a poor candidate for surgical resection. The basal cell carcinoma cohort comprised around eleven patients, of whom 8 or 9 had bulk tumor TCR sequencing. This specimen was PBMCs, taken after anti-PD-1 treatment. The sequence was collected from a human donor with basal cell carcinoma. Here the chain combines TRBV19 and TRBJ2-5, with the D gene not clear enough to name. The CDR3 loop reads CASSITGIQTQYF. The sequence in DNA is TGTGCCAGTAGTATCACCGGTATCCAGACCCAGTACTTC.